This TCR beta chain came from a study of shared clonotypes between healthy human individuals. Produced via immunoSEQ multiplex PCR; TCRdb's table is partial and in-frame only. This sample has approximately 2,000,000 clones, with about 90% found just once. Material for sequencing was naive CD4+ T cells from PBMCs. As for subset: CD45RA+ positively selected. This clonotype was obtained from a man aged 18 to 30 in good health. Some clones in this sample may be carry-over from other donors' samples.

The CDR3 spells CASSPTRPNEQYF. DNA of the CDR3: TGTGCCAGCAGCCCTACTAGACCCAACGAGCAGTACTTC. The V and J genes are TRBV4-2 and TRBJ2-7, with a tentative D call TRBD2 (5 bases). This CDR3 comprises 13 residues. V dropped 4 bases and J dropped 5 bases, with 12 bases sitting between them. Germline V gene lookup returns CDR1 LGHNA and CDR2 YNFKEQ.